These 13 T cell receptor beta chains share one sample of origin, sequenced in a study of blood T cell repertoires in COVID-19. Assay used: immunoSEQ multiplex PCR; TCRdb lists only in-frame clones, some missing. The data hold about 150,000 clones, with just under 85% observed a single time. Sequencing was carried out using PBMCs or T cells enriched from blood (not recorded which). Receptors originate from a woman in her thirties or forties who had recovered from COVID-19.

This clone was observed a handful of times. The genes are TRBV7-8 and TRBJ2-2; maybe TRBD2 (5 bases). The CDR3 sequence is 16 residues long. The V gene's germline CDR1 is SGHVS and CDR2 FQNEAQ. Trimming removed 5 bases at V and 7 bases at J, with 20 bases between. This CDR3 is CASSRSWTARGGELFF. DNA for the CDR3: TGTGCCAGCAGCCGTAGCTGGACGGCCCGGGGCGGGGAGCTGTTTTTT.

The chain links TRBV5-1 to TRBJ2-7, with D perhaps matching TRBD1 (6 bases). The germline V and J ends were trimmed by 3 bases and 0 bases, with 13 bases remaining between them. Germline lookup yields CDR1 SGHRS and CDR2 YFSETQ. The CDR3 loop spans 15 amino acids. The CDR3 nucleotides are TGCGCCAGCAGCTCACACCAGGGGAACTCCTACGAGCAGTACTTC. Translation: CASSSHQGNSYEQYF.

The CDR3 sequence: CASSMAGTGVNYGYTF. In DNA form, the CDR3 reads TGTGCCAGCAGTATGGCCGGGACAGGCGTTAACTATGGCTACACCTTC. The chain links TRBV2 to TRBJ1-2; 8 bases align to TRBD1. CDR1 and CDR2 from the germline V gene are SNHLY and FYNNEI. Trimming cost V 5 bases and J 1 base; bases outside gene matches: 9. This CDR3 is 16 amino acids long.

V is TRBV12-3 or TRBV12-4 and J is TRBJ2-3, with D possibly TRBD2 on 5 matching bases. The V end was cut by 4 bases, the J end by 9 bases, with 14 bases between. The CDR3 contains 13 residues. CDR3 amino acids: CASSSGSSSTQYF. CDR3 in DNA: TGTGCCAGCAGTTCGGGAAGCTCGTCCACGCAGTATTTT.

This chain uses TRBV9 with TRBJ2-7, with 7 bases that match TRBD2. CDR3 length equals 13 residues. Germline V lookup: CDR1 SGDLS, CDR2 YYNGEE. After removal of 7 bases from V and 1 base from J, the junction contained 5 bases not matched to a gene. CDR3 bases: TGTGCCAGCCTGGGGGGAGGGTCCTACGAGCAGTACTTC. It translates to CASLGGGSYEQYF.

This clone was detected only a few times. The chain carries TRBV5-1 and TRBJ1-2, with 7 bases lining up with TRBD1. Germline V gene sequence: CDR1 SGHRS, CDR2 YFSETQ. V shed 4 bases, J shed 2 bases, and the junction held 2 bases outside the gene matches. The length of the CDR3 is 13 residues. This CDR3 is CASSGGQNYGYTF. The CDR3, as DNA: TGCGCCAGCAGCGGGGGACAGAACTATGGCTACACCTTC. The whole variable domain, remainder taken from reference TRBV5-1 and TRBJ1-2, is KAGVTQTPRYLIKTRGQQVTLSCSPISGHRSVSWYQQTPGQGLQFLFEYFSETQRNKGNFPGRFSGRQFSNSRSEMNVSTLELGDSALYLCASSGGQNYGYTFGSGTRLTVV.

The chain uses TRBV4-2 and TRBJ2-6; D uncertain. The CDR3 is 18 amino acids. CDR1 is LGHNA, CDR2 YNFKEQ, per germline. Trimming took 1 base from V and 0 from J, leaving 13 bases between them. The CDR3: CASSQGQLSFSGANVLTF. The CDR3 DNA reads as TGTGCCAGCAGCCAAGGTCAATTAAGCTTCTCTGGGGCCAACGTCCTGACTTTC.

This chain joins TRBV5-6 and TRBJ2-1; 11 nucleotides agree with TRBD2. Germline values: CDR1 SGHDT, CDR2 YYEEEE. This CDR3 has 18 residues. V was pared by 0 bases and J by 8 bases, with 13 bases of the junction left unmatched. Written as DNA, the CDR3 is TGTGCCAGCAGCTTGGCTTTCCGACTAGCGGGATCGGATCATGAGCAGTTCTTC. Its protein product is CASSLAFRLAGSDHEQFF.

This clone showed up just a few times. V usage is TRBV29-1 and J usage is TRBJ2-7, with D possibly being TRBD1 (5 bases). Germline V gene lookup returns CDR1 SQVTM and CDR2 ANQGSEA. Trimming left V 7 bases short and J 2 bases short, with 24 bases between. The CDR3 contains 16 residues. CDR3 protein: CSATGREGAHTYEQYF. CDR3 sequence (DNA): TGCAGCGCAACAGGACGAGAAGGGGCACATACCTACGAGCAGTACTTC.

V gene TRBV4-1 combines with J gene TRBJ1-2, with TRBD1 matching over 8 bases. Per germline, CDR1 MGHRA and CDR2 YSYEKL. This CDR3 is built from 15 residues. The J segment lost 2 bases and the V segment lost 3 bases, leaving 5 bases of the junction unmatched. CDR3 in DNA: TGCGCCAGCAGCCAGCAGACAGGGGACAACTATGGCTACACCTTC. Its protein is CASSQQTGDNYGYTF.

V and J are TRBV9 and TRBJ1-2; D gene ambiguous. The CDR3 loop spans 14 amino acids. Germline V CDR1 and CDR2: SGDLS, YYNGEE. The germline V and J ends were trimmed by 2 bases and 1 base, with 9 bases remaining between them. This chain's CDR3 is CASSVEDFNYGYTF. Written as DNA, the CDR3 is TGTGCCAGCAGCGTGGAGGATTTTAACTATGGCTACACCTTC.

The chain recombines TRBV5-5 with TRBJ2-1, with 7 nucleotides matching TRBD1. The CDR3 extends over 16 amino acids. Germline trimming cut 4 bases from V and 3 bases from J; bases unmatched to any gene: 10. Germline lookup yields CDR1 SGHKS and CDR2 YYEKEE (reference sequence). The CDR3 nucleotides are TGTGCCAGCAGCGCGCCGACAGGGTTCCTCTACAATGAGCAGTTCTTC. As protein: CASSAPTGFLYNEQFF. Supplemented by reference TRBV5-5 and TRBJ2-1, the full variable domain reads DAGVTQSPTHLIKTRGQQVTLRCSPISGHKSVSWYQQVLGQGPQFIFQYYEKEERGRGNFPDRFSARQFPNYSSELNVNALLLGDSALYLCASSAPTGFLYNEQFFGPGTRLTVL.

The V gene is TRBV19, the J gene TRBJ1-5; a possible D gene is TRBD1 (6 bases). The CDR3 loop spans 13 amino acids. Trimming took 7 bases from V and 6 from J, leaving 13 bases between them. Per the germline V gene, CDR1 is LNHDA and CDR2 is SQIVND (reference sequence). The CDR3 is CASKGQTRQPQHF. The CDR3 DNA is TGTGCCAGTAAAGGACAGACTCGTCAGCCCCAGCATTTT.